The 30 T cell receptor beta chains reported below all come from one sample, sequenced in a study of blood T cell repertoires in COVID-19. Sequencing was performed with immunoSEQ multiplex PCR; in TCRdb, only in-frame clones are kept and a portion is missing. The data hold about 190,000 clones, with under 80% observed a single time. Specimen: peripheral blood. The origin of the receptors is a man aged 50-60 years who had recovered from COVID-19.

The rearrangement joins TRBV27 to TRBJ1-6; 9 positions match TRBD1. V lost 2 bases to trimming and J lost 7 bases; unmatched junction nucleotides: 3. The CDR3 loop spans 15 amino acids. Germline V lookup: CDR1 MNHEY, CDR2 SMNVEV (reference sequence). CDR3 in DNA: TGTGCCAGCAGTTTACCCGGACAGGGGAATTCACCCCTCCACTTT. This gives the protein CASSLPGQGNSPLHF.

V gene TRBV12-5 combines with J gene TRBJ2-3, with unresolved D. This CDR3 is built from 12 residues. Germline V gives CDR1 LGHNT, CDR2 FRNRAP. V was shortened by 6 bases and J by 8 bases, with 12 bases between the two germline ends. The CDR3 region has the DNA TGTGCTAGTGGGCCCTTTTCCGGTACGCAGTATTTT. This encodes CASGPFSGTQYF.

The chain has TRBV9 and TRBJ2-5; D is uncertain. This CDR3 comprises 14 residues. V was pared by 4 bases and J by 2 bases, with 12 bases between. From germline, CDR1 is SGDLS and CDR2 YYNGEE. CDR3 residues: CASSPLAPQETQYF. The CDR3 nucleotides read TGTGCCAGCAGCCCCTTGGCCCCACAAGAGACCCAGTACTTC.

In its sample, this clone was seen a few times. The rearrangement uses TRBV5-4 and TRBJ1-6; TRBD1 agrees at 12 bases. The CDR3 sequence is 16 residues long. The ends lost 5 bases at V and 6 bases at J; junction bases unmatched: 6. The germline V gene has CDR1 SGHNT and CDR2 YYREEE (reference sequence). CDR3 in DNA: TGTGCCAGCAGGCCCGGGACAGGGGGCGGTAATTCACCCCTCCACTTT. It codes for CASRPGTGGGNSPLHF.

The chain uses TRBV3-1 (or the pseudogene TRBV3-2) and TRBJ2-7; possible D gene TRBD1, 6 bases. Germline V gene data show CDR1 as LGHDT and CDR2 as YNNKEL (reference sequence). The CDR3 runs 14 residues. V was pared by 1 base and J by 2 bases, with 9 bases between. CDR3 sequence (DNA): TGTGCCAGCAGCCAAGTCGGGACAACCTACGAGCAGTACTTC. Residues: CASSQVGTTYEQYF.

This chain links TRBV24-1 with TRBJ2-1; D remains ambiguous. Looked up from germline, CDR1 is KGHDR and CDR2 is SFDVKD. The ends were cut back, 5 bases at V and 5 bases at J, with 9 bases in the middle. This CDR3 has 13 residues. The CDR3 DNA reads TGTGCCACCAGTGGGCGGATCGACAATGAGCAGTTCTTC. As protein: CATSGRIDNEQFF.

CDR3: CASSPGTGSYEAFF. CDR3 DNA: TGCGCCAGCAGCCCCGGGACAGGGAGCTATGAAGCTTTCTTT. The gene calls are TRBV4-1 and TRBJ1-1, with 9 nucleotides matching TRBD1. The CDR3 extends over 14 amino acids. The germline gives CDR1 MGHRA, CDR2 YSYEKL. The trim removed 4 bases at V and 7 bases at J, leaving 7 bases unmatched.

V and J are TRBV4-2 and TRBJ1-1; no definite D call. CDR3 length: 13 amino acids. The V end was cut by 3 bases, the J end by 1 base, with 6 bases between. Germline V gene lookup returns CDR1 LGHNA and CDR2 YNFKEQ. The CDR3 sequence is CASSQSGNTEAFF. DNA for the CDR3: TGTGCCAGCAGCCAGTCCGGGAACACTGAAGCTTTCTTT.

The J gene is TRBJ2-3, the V gene TRBV10-2, with a tentative D call TRBD2 (6 bases). Germline V gene sequence: CDR1 WSHSY, CDR2 SAAADI. The germline V and J ends were trimmed by 8 bases and 4 bases, with 10 bases remaining between them. The CDR3 has 12 residues. The CDR3 DNA is TGCGCCAGCCTAGCGTCGGCAGATACGCAGTATTTT. Protein sequence: CASLASADTQYF.

V usage is TRBV7-7 and J usage is TRBJ2-2, with 11 bases fitting TRBD1. J was trimmed by 7 bases and V by 4 bases; bases with no gene match: 5. CDR1 SSHAT and CDR2 FNYEAQ come from the germline V gene (reference sequence). The CDR3 has 15 amino acids. The CDR3 coding sequence is TGTGCCAGCAGCTCCGGACAGGGGGCGGGCGGGGAGCTGTTTTTT. Protein sequence: CASSSGQGAGGELFF.

V gene TRBV6-1 combines with J gene TRBJ2-5; D unresolved. The CDR3 totals 13 residues. The germline V gene encodes CDR1 MNHNS and CDR2 SASEGT. V was cut by 2 bases and J by 4 bases, with 8 bases left in between. CDR3 region: CASSELRLETQYF. In DNA, the CDR3 is TGTGCCAGCAGTGAATTGAGGTTAGAGACCCAGTACTTC.

This rearrangement joins TRBV10-3 to TRBJ2-5; TRBD2 matches at 10 bases. Losses at the gene ends were 4 bases for V and 5 bases for J; bases not matched to a gene: 10. The CDR3 is made up of 16 amino acids. Germline V gene sequence: CDR1 ENHRY, CDR2 SYGVKD. For the CDR3, the DNA is TGTGCCATCAGTGGGCCGGGACTAGCGAGAGGGGAGACCCAGTACTTC. This translates into CAISGPGLARGETQYF.

V and J are TRBV7-2 and TRBJ2-7, with D possibly matching TRBD2 (6 bases). CDR3 length: 15 amino acids. V lost 1 base, J lost 0 bases, and 10 bases lay in between. Germline CDR1 reads SGHTA; CDR2 reads FQGNSA. The CDR3 DNA reads as TGTGCCAGCAGCTTAGGACTCGGGAGCTCCTACGAGCAGTACTTC. Protein product: CASSLGLGSSYEQYF.

Of note for this clone: One junction end disagrees with the germline gene, perhaps due to a read error. The chain joins TRBV28 to TRBJ1-4, with D possibly TRBD1 on 5 matching bases. The CDR3 sequence is 15 residues long. Germline V gene lookup returns CDR1 MDHEN and CDR2 SYDVKM. The CDR3 is CASSPPQGTTEKLFF. The CDR3 nucleotides are TGTGCCAGCAGTCCTCCCCAGGGTACTACTGAAAAACTGTTTTTT. Drawing the rest from reference TRBV28 and TRBJ1-4, the complete variable domain is DVKVTQSSRYLVKRTGEKVFLECVQDMDHENMFWYRQDPGLGLRLIYFSYDVKMKEKGDIPEGYSVSREKKERFSLILESASTNQTSMYLCASSPPQGTTEKLFFGSGTQLSVL.

The J gene is TRBJ2-2, the V gene TRBV7-6, with 8 bases that match TRBD2. The CDR3 is 15 amino acids. The germline CDR1 and CDR2 sequences are SGHVS and FNYEAQ. The V and J ends lost 5 bases and 5 bases, in that order; junction bases with no gene match: 7. The CDR3 DNA reads as TGTGCCAGCAGCCAGCCCTCGGGGGGGACCGGGGAGCTGTTTTTT. It codes for CASSQPSGGTGELFF.

This clone was counted only a few times. The J gene is TRBJ1-3, the V gene TRBV5-4, with D tentatively TRBD1 (5 bases). The length of the CDR3 is 16 residues. Trimming left V 0 bases short and J 0 bases short, with 10 bases between. CDR1 is SGHNT and CDR2 is YYREEE in the germline V gene (reference sequence). The CDR3 protein is CASSLVGAHSGNTIYF. The CDR3 DNA reads as TGTGCCAGCAGCTTGGTAGGGGCTCACTCTGGAAACACCATATATTTT. Combining the CDR3 with reference TRBV5-4 and TRBJ1-3 gives the whole variable domain ETGVTQSPTHLIKTRGQQVTLRCSSQSGHNTVSWYQQALGQGPQFIFQYYREEENGRGNFPPRFSGLQFPNYSSELNVNALELDDSALYLCASSLVGAHSGNTIYFGEGSWLTVV.

The chain combines TRBV9 with TRBJ2-3; possible D gene TRBD2, 5 bases. The V gene's germline CDR1 is SGDLS and CDR2 YYNGEE. Trimming took 0 bases from V and 5 from J, leaving 10 bases between them. This CDR3 has 14 residues. CDR3 DNA: TGTGCCAGCAGCGTAGAAACTAGACAAGATACGCAGTATTTT. It encodes CASSVETRQDTQYF.

This rearrangement joins TRBV2 to TRBJ2-7; 7 nucleotides line up with TRBD1. V gave up 2 bases and J gave up 10 bases; unmatched junction bases: 5. Germline assignment: CDR1 SNHLY and CDR2 FYNNEI. This CDR3 has 12 amino acids. The CDR3, as DNA: TGTGCCAGCAGTGAATGGACAGGCCAACAGTACTTC. Its protein product is CASSEWTGQQYF.

V is TRBV6-6 and J is TRBJ1-3, with 7 bases that match TRBD1. This CDR3 contains 15 residues. V was clipped by 0 bases and J by 4 bases; unmatched bases: 3. Germline V gives CDR1 MNHNY, CDR2 SVGAGI (reference sequence). CDR3 DNA: TGTGCCAGCAGTTACTCACCGGACAGGGGAAACACCATATATTTT. It codes for CASSYSPDRGNTIYF.

This clone has only one observation. In DNA form, the CDR3 reads TGCGCCAGCAGCCCGGCGGGGGCGATGAGGGGCTACACCTTC. Amino acid sequence: CASSPAGAMRGYTF. This chain connects TRBV5-1 to TRBJ1-2; D is perhaps TRBD1 (6 bases). The CDR3 is 14 residues long. Germline CDR1 and CDR2: SGHRS and YFSETQ. The ends were cut back, 4 bases at V and 8 bases at J, with 18 bases in the middle.

This clone was observed a few times. The chain employs TRBV27 and TRBJ1-5; possible D gene TRBD1, 5 bases. CDR1 MNHEY and CDR2 SMNVEV come from the germline V gene (reference sequence). The V end was cut by 5 bases, the J end by 9 bases, with 17 bases between. This CDR3 is 14 amino acids long. Written as DNA, the CDR3 is TGTGCCAGCAGTGAAACAGGATATGAGGTGCCCCAGCATTTT. It codes for CASSETGYEVPQHF.

The chain has TRBV30 and TRBJ2-7; maybe TRBD2 (5 bases). Between the trimmed V and J ends, which lost 0 bases and 2 bases, there was a span of 17 bases. Germline CDR1 and CDR2: GTSNPN and SVGIG (reference sequence). The CDR3 runs 16 residues. The CDR3 sequence: CAWSVKSGMKAYEQYF. CDR3 bases: TGTGCCTGGAGTGTCAAAAGCGGCATGAAGGCCTACGAGCAGTACTTC.

The V call is TRBV6-5, the J call TRBJ1-1; 8 nucleotides agree with TRBD1. Germline values: CDR1 MNHEY, CDR2 SVGAGI. This CDR3 has 13 amino acids. J was trimmed by 7 bases and V by 6 bases; bases with no gene match: 7. Written as DNA, the CDR3 is TGTGCCAGCAGCCAGACAGGGGTACTTGAAGCTTTCTTT. It codes for CASSQTGVLEAFF.

The chain recombines TRBV7-3 with TRBJ2-1, with D possibly TRBD1 on 6 matching bases. Germline V gene lookup returns CDR1 SGHTA and CDR2 FQGTGA. With 5 bases removed from V and 3 bases from J, the gap between germline ends came to 17 bases. The CDR3 has 16 amino acids. CDR3 region: CASSPGAVSGYNEQFF. CDR3 nucleotides: TGTGCCAGCAGCCCAGGGGCCGTTTCTGGCTACAATGAGCAGTTCTTC.

The chain is built from TRBV7-3 and TRBJ2-2; 10 bases map to TRBD1. There are 16 residues in the CDR3. Germline assignment: CDR1 SGHTA and CDR2 FQGTGA. V was clipped by 5 bases and J by 3 bases; unmatched bases: 6. The CDR3 loop is CASSDRDRGYTGELFF. In nucleotides, the CDR3 is TGTGCCAGCAGCGACCGGGACAGGGGTTACACCGGGGAGCTGTTTTTT.

The DNA of the CDR3 is TGCAGCGATAGCGGGGGGGGCCATGAGCAGTTCTTC. Translated: CSDSGGGHEQFF. The gene calls are TRBV29-1 and TRBJ2-1; 11 positions match TRBD2. CDR1 and CDR2 (germline): SQVTM, ANQGSEA. The CDR3 length is 12 residues. Trimming at V came to 7 bases and at J to 8 bases, leaving 4 bases not matched to a gene.

This chain links TRBV28 with TRBJ1-1; D possibly corresponds to TRBD1 (5 bases). Germline V gene data show CDR1 as MDHEN and CDR2 as SYDVKM. The length of the CDR3 is 15 residues. V was shortened by 1 base and J by 1 base, with 10 bases between the two germline ends. This CDR3 is CASSLSLGGNTEAFF. The CDR3 DNA reads TGTGCCAGCAGTTTATCCCTCGGGGGGAACACTGAAGCTTTCTTT.

J is TRBJ2-3 and V is TRBV20-1; 7 nucleotides match TRBD1. Trimming cost V 3 bases and J 7 bases; bases outside gene matches: 10. The germline gives CDR1 DFQATT, CDR2 SNEGSKA (reference sequence). The CDR3 runs to 14 residues. The CDR3 bases are TGCAGTGCTAGTCCGCCGACAGGGTGGTATACGCAGTATTTT. Protein sequence: CSASPPTGWYTQYF.

The chain couples TRBV29-1 to TRBJ2-7; the D gene is possibly TRBD1 (5 bases). Trimming removed 1 base at V and 2 bases at J, with 12 bases between. CDR1 SQVTM and CDR2 ANQGSEA come from the germline V gene. The CDR3 contains 14 residues. CDR3 amino acids: CSVEAENRPYEQYF. In DNA form, the CDR3 reads TGCAGCGTTGAAGCGGAAAACAGGCCCTACGAGCAGTACTTC.

CDR3 sequence reads: CASSPRTGSQETQYF. The CDR3, as DNA: TGCGCCAGCAGCCCGAGGACAGGGTCACAAGAGACCCAGTACTTC. V gene TRBV5-1 combines with J gene TRBJ2-5; 8 bases align to TRBD1. Germline trimming cut 4 bases from V and 2 bases from J; bases unmatched to any gene: 7. Germline assignment: CDR1 SGHRS and CDR2 YFSETQ. The CDR3 totals 15 residues.